Below, 12 T cell receptor beta chains from the same sample are listed, as sequenced in a study of blood T cell repertoires in COVID-19. Sequencing was performed with immunoSEQ multiplex PCR; in TCRdb, only in-frame clones are kept and a portion is missing. This repertoire shows about 100,000 clones, 90% to 95% found once; its top ten account for more than 0.85%. The sample consisted of peripheral blood. Source of these receptors: a man aged 55 to 69 with acute or convalescent COVID-19.

The chain is built from TRBV19 and TRBJ2-4; D is unclear. The germline V gene encodes CDR1 LNHDA and CDR2 SQIVND (reference sequence). Trimming pared 5 bases from V and 0 bases from J, leaving 11 bases between. This CDR3 spans 15 amino acids. DNA for the CDR3: TGTGCCAGTAGTGCCCTAGGTGAAGCCAAAAACATTCAGTACTTC. Its translation: CASSALGEAKNIQYF. The full variable domain, rest sourced from reference TRBV19 and TRBJ2-4, is DGGITQSPKYLFRKEGQNVTLSCEQNLNHDAMYWYRQDPGQGLRLIYYSQIVNDFQKGDIAEGYSVSREKKESFPLTVTSAQKNPTAFYLCASSALGEAKNIQYFGAGTRLSVL.

V and J are TRBV19 and TRBJ1-5; no definite D call. V was clipped by 1 base and J by 2 bases, with 6 bases between them. CDR3 length: 14 amino acids. Germline lookup yields CDR1 LNHDA and CDR2 SQIVND (reference sequence). CDR3: CASSIVPGNQPQHF. For the CDR3, the DNA is TGTGCCAGTAGTATAGTGCCAGGCAATCAGCCCCAGCATTTT. The full variable domain, its missing parts supplied by reference TRBV19 and TRBJ1-5, is DGGITQSPKYLFRKEGQNVTLSCEQNLNHDAMYWYRQDPGQGLRLIYYSQIVNDFQKGDIAEGYSVSREKKESFPLTVTSAQKNPTAFYLCASSIVPGNQPQHFGDGTRLSIL.

This clone was observed a single time. The rearrangement links TRBV3-1 (or the pseudogene TRBV3-2) to TRBJ2-1; D may be TRBD2 (5 bases). CDR1 and CDR2 (germline): LGHDT, YNNKEL (reference sequence). The CDR3 has 16 amino acids. The germline V and J ends were trimmed by 4 bases and 0 bases, with 13 bases remaining between them. CDR3 DNA sequence: TGTGCCAGCAGCCCGGACTGGGCGAGCTCCTACAATGAGCAGTTCTTC. Translated, it gives CASSPDWASSYNEQFF.

The rearrangement joins TRBV6-6 to TRBJ2-2; TRBD2 matches 7 bases. CDR3 length: 16 residues. Per germline, CDR1 MNHNY and CDR2 SVGAGI (reference sequence). V lost 8 bases and J lost 2; bases outside the gene matches: 11. CDR3 nucleotides: TGTGCCAGCCTTGAATGGTCTAGCGGCAACACCGGGGAGCTGTTTTTT. Its protein is CASLEWSSGNTGELFF.

The rearrangement uses TRBV18 and TRBJ1-6, with D hard to call. V gave up 4 bases and J gave up 6 bases, with 13 bases separating them. CDR3 size: 15 residues. The germline CDR1 and CDR2 sequences are KGHSH and LQKENI. CDR3 loop: CASSQGWAGNSPLHF. In DNA form, the CDR3 reads TGTGCCAGCTCACAAGGCTGGGCAGGTAATTCACCCCTCCACTTT.

This rearrangement joins TRBV6-5 to TRBJ2-5; 7 bases agree with TRBD1. CDR1 MNHEY and CDR2 SVGAGI come from the germline V gene. V lost 5 bases and J lost 1; bases outside the gene matches: 7. The CDR3 runs to 15 residues. The CDR3: CASSPQGQVQETQYF. The DNA for the CDR3 is TGTGCCAGCAGTCCCCAAGGACAGGTCCAAGAGACCCAGTACTTC.

By share of the sample, this clone is medium-sized. The chain is built from TRBV5-1 and TRBJ2-7, with D perhaps TRBD1 (6 bases). In germline, CDR1 is SGHRS, CDR2 YFSETQ. The CDR3 runs to 14 residues. The V end was cut by 0 bases, the J end by 2 bases, with 9 bases between. CDR3 residues: CASSLGGRAYEQYF. The CDR3 DNA is TGCGCCAGCAGCTTGGGGGGGCGAGCCTACGAGCAGTACTTC.

This clone is a singleton in its sample. The chain employs TRBV18 and TRBJ2-7; 8 bases match TRBD1. V trimming: 1 base; J trimming: 3 bases; junction bases outside the gene matches: 2. This CDR3 spans 14 amino acids. CDR1 and CDR2 (germline): KGHSH, LQKENI. The DNA of the CDR3 is TGTGCCAGCTCACCACGGACAGGGCACTACGAGCAGTACTTC. Amino acids: CASSPRTGHYEQYF.

V is TRBV2 and J is TRBJ1-4; TRBD1 is a possible D gene (5 bases). V shed 6 bases and J shed 4 bases, with 15 bases lying between them. Looked up from germline, CDR1 is SNHLY and CDR2 is FYNNEI. This CDR3 contains 15 residues. The CDR3 is CASRMLGADNEKLFF. CDR3 coding DNA: TGTGCCAGCAGGATGCTTGGGGCCGATAATGAAAAACTGTTTTTT.

CDR3 residues: CASSSYRVGNTEAFF. The CDR3 DNA reads as TGTGCCAGCAGCTCTTACAGGGTAGGGAACACTGAAGCTTTCTTT. V gene TRBV11-2 combines with J gene TRBJ1-1; D is possibly TRBD1 (6 bases). V lost 4 bases and J lost 1, with 13 bases in between. Germline V CDR1 and CDR2: SGHAT, FQNNGV. The CDR3 totals 15 residues.

There are a few counts of this clone. The chain carries TRBV18 and TRBJ2-7; D unresolved. The V end lost 4 bases, the J end lost 5 bases, and 12 bases lay between the germline ends. From germline, CDR1 is KGHSH and CDR2 LQKENI. The CDR3 is made up of 13 amino acids. The DNA of the CDR3 is TGTGCCAGCTCACTAGACCCGGGTGACGAGCAGTACGTC. Its protein product is CASSLDPGDEQYV.

V is TRBV11-2 and J is TRBJ2-3, with 12 bases aligning to TRBD2. CDR1 is SGHAT and CDR2 is FQNNGV in the germline V gene. CDR3 size: 18 residues. V gave up 1 base and J gave up 5 bases; unmatched junction bases: 10. In DNA form, the CDR3 reads TGTGCCAGCAGCTTAGCCTTTCTAGCGGGAGGGCCTCTAGATACGCAGTATTTT. Translating gives CASSLAFLAGGPLDTQYF. The complete variable domain, with remaining parts taken from reference TRBV11-2 and TRBJ2-3, reads EAGVAQSPRYKIIEKRQSVAFWCNPISGHATLYWYQQILGQGPKLLIQFQNNGVVDDSQLPKDRFSAERLKGVDSTLKIQPAKLEDSAVYLCASSLAFLAGGPLDTQYFGPGTRLTVL.